The source of this TCR beta chain is a study of T cells in placental villitis. Regarding the study in general: To test an allograft-versus-infection hypothesis, the study compared placental TCR-beta repertoires across three groups: villitis of unknown etiology, unaffected controls matched for gestational age, and infectious villitis. The study at large found these results: Bulk tissue sequencing could not distinguish helper, regulatory or cytotoxic T cells, nor maternal versus fetal T cells, and excluded gamma-delta receptors. CMV-specific clone frequencies were lower in villitis of unknown etiology than in infectious CMV cases (around 0.001 vs 0.01), and villitis of unknown etiology did not differ from controls on this measure. Because the paraffin blocks included small amounts of decidua, some of the captured T cells, particularly in controls, may have been decidual rather than villous infiltrates.

Five infectious villitis placentae, four with confirmed cytomegalovirus and one with Toxoplasma gondii, were included and were not matched to other groups. The mothers in the infectious villitis group were younger, carried smaller fetuses, and either delivered preterm or experienced intrauterine demise in a couple of cases. After delivery, the placentae were collected and evaluated both grossly and histologically, and only then was archival tissue selected. Five 10-micron scrolls were cut from each FFPE block, and DNA was isolated using the AllPrep DNA/RNA FFPE Tissue kit. DNA concentration and purity were evaluated by NanoDrop, whereas RNA quality was assessed on a Bioanalyzer. Note on this clone: Its antigen has not been determined. Base qualities are not provided; no much larger clone lies one nucleotide away.

The CDR3 goes from the cysteine to the phenylalanine over 15 residues. The DNA shown is the 45-base CDR3, in frame from base 1. V is clipped by 4 bases and J by 3 bases, and the sequence between their germline boundaries is 13 bases long. CDR1 and CDR2 were assigned from the germline V gene as SNHLY and FYNNEI. Amplification of TCR-beta CDR3 regions from genomic DNA was performed with the immunoSEQ v4 bias-controlled multiplex PCR assay, which was run blinded to group allocation. To estimate nucleated cell and T cell quantities per sample, reference gene primers were included together with the TCR-beta primers. Sequencing of the libraries was performed on an Illumina MiSeq with a 100-cycle paired-end protocol. Under the source paper's analysis protocol: Diversity and richness were calculated in immunoSEQ Analyzer software, with richness determined by iChao1 and clonality derived from Pielou evenness and Shannon diversity (0-1, with higher values meaning less diverse). Using confidence 3 and substitution 2, CDR3 amino acid sequences together with their V/J genes were queried against VDJdb for CMV, EBV and influenza A specificities. The Morisita-Horn index was used to measure TCR-beta amino acid clonotype overlap among the villitis of unknown etiology, infectious villitis and control repertoires. Not all clones reach the TCRdb copy of this immuneACCESS table, which keeps in-frame sequences only. Checked studies attribute under half of the gap to unresolved V genes and leave the rest unexplained. V, J and clone size reflect that table, while D and trimming were determined from the DNA. This sample is represented by under 3,000 clones; 82% of them were singletons. Of the sample, around 48% is held by the ten largest clones.

The chain is made from TRBV2 and TRBJ2-1, with a weak D call of TRBD2 (6 bases match). The clonotype was recovered from a human patient with infectious villitis; the placental T cells may come from both mother and fetus. Sequencing used placental tissue containing maternal and fetal cells. CDR3 reads: CASSGGLASYNEQFF. At the DNA level, the sequence is TGTGCCAGCAGTGGTGGGCTAGCGAGCTACAATGAGCAGTTCTTC. Reference TRBV2 and TRBJ2-1 proteins supply the regions before and after the CDR3; the full variable domain is: EPEVTQTPSHQVTQMGQEVILRCVPISNHLYFYWYRQILGQKVEFLVSFYNNEISEKSEIFDDQFSVERPDGSNFTLKIRSTKLEDSAMYFCASSGGLASYNEQFFGPGTRLTVL.